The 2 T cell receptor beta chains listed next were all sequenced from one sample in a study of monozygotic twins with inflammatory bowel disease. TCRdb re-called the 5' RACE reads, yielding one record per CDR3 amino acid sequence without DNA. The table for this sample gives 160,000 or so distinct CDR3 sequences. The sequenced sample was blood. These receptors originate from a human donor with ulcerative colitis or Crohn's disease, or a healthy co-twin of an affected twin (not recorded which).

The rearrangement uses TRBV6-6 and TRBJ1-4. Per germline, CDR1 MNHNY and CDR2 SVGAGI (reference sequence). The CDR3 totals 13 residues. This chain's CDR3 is CASSYSEGEKLFF.

The CDR3 spells CASSYSESGTEAFF. The V call is TRBV6-6, the J call TRBJ1-1. CDR1 MNHNY and CDR2 SVGAGI come from the germline V gene (reference sequence). The CDR3 runs 14 residues.